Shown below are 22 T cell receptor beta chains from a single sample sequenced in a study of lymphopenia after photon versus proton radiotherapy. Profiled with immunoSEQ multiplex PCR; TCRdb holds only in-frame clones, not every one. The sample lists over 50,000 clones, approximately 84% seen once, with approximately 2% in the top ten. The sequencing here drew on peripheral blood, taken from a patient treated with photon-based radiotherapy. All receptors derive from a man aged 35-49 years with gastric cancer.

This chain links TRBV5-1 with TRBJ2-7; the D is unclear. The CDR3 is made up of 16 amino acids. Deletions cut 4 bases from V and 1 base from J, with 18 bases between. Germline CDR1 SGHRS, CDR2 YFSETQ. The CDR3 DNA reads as TGCGCCAGCAGCCCCTCTTTTGAGGCAACTTCCTACGAGCAGTACTTC. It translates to CASSPSFEATSYEQYF. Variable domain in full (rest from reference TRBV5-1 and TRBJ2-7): KAGVTQTPRYLIKTRGQQVTLSCSPISGHRSVSWYQQTPGQGLQFLFEYFSETQRNKGNFPGRFSGRQFSNSRSEMNVSTLELGDSALYLCASSPSFEATSYEQYFGPGTRLTVT.

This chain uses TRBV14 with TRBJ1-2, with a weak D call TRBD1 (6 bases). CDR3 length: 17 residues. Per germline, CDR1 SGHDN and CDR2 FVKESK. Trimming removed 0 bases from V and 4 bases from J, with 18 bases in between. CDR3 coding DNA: TGTGCCAGCAGCCAAGATCGGTTGGGGGCGTCAGGCTATGGCTACACCTTC. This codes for CASSQDRLGASGYGYTF.

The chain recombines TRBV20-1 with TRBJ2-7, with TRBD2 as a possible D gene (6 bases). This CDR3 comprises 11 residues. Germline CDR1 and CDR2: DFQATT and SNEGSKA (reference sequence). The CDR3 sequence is CTMGGPYEQYF. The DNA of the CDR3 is TGCACAATGGGGGGTCCCTACGAGCAGTACTTC.

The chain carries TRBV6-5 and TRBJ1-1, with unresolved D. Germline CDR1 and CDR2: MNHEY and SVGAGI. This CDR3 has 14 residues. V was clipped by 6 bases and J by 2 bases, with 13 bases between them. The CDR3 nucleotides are TGTGCCAGCAGACGAATCCGGGATAACACTGAAGCTTTCTTT. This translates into CASRRIRDNTEAFF.

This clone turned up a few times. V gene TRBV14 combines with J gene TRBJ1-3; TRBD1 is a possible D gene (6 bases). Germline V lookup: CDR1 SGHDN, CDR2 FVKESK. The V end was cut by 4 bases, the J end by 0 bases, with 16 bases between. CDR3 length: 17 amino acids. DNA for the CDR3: TGTGCCAGCAGCCCACTCGGGGGGGCCAACTCTGGAAACACCATATATTTT. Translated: CASSPLGGANSGNTIYF.

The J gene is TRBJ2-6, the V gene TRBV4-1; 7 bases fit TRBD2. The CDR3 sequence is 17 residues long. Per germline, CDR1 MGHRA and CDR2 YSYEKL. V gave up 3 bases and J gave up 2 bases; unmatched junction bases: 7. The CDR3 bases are TGCGCCAGCAGCCACCCGCGGGGGAGTCCTGGGGCCAACGTCCTGACTTTC. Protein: CASSHPRGSPGANVLTF.

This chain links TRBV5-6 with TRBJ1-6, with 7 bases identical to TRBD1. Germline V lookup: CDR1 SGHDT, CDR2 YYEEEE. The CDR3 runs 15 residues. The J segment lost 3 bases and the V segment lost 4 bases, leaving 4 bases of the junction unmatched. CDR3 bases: TGTGCCAGCAGCCAGGACAGGCGCTATAATTCACCCCTCCACTTT. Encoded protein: CASSQDRRYNSPLHF.

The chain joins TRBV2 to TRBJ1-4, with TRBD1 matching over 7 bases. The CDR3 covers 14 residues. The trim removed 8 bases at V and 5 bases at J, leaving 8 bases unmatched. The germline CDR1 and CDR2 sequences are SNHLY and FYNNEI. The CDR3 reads CASLSGTENEKLFF. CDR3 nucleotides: TGTGCCAGCCTATCCGGGACAGAGAATGAAAAACTGTTTTTT.

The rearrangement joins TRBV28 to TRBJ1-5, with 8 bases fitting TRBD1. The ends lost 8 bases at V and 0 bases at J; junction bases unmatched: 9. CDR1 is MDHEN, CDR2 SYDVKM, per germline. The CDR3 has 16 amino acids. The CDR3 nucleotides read TGTGCCAGCCAGGGGGCGAAACTCGATAGCAATCAGCCCCAGCATTTT. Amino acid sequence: CASQGAKLDSNQPQHF.

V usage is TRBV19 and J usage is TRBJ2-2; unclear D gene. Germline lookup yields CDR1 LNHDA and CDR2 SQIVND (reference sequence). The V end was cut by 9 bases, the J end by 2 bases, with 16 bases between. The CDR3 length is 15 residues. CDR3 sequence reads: CASSAGRTNTGELFF. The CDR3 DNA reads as TGTGCCAGCAGCGCTGGACGAACAAACACCGGGGAGCTGTTTTTT.

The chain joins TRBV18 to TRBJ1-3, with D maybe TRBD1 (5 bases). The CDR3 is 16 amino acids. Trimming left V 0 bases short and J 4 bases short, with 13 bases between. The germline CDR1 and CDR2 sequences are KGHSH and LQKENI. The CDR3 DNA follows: TGTGCCAGCTCACCACCGTCAGGGAACTTCGGAAACACCATATATTTT. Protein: CASSPPSGNFGNTIYF. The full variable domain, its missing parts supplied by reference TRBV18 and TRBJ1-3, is NAGVMQNPRHLVRRRGQEARLRCSPMKGHSHVYWYRQLPEEGLKFMVYLQKENIIDESGMPKERFSAEFPKEGPSILRIQQVVRGDSAAYFCASSPPSGNFGNTIYFGEGSWLTVV.

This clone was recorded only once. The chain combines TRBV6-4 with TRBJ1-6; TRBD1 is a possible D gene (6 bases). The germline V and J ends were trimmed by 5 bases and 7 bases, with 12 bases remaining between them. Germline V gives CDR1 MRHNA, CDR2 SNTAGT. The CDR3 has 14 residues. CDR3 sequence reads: CASSQQGSNSPLHF. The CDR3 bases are TGTGCCAGCAGTCAACAGGGAAGCAATTCACCCCTCCACTTT.

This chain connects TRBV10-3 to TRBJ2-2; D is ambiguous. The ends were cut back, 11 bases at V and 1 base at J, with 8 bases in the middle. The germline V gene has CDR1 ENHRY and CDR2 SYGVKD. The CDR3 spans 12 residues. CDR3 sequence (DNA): TGTGCCTTCGGTCTGAACACCGGGGAGCTGTTTTTT. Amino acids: CAFGLNTGELFF.

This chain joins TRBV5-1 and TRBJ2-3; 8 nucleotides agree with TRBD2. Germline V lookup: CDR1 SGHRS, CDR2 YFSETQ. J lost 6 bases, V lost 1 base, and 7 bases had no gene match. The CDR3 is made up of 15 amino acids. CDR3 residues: CASSLRGLESDTQYF. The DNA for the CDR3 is TGCGCCAGCAGCTTGAGGGGACTAGAGTCTGATACGCAGTATTTT.

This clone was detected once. This CDR3 is CATSGTGLQETQYF. In nucleotides, the CDR3 is TGCGCTACTTCCGGGACAGGGCTCCAAGAGACCCAGTACTTC. This chain connects TRBV23-1 to TRBJ2-5, with 9 bases fitting TRBD1. TRBV23-1 is marked as an open reading frame, function uncertain. The CDR3 is 14 residues long.

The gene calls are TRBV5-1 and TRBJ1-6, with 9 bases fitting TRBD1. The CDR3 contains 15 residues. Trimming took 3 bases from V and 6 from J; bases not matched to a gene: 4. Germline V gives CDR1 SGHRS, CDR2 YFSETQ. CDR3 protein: CASSSDRGGNSPLHF. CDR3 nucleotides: TGCGCCAGCAGCTCGGACAGGGGAGGTAATTCACCCCTCCACTTT.

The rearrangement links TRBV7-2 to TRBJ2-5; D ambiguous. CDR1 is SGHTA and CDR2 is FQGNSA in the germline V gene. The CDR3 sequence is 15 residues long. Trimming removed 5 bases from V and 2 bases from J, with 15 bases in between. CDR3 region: CASSPSGGPQETQYF. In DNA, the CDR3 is TGTGCCAGCAGCCCTTCAGGTGGCCCACAAGAGACCCAGTACTTC.

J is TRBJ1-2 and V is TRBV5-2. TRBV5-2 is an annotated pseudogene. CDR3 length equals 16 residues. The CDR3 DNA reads TGTGCCAGCAACGACTGTGGAGTACGAAAGACCTATGGCTACACCTTC. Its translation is CASNDCGVRKTYGYTF.

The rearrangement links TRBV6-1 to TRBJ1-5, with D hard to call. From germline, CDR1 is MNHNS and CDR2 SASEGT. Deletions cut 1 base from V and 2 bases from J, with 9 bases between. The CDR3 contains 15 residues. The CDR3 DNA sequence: TGTGCCAGCAGTGAAGGGGCCTATGGCAATCAGCCCCAGCATTTT. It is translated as CASSEGAYGNQPQHF.

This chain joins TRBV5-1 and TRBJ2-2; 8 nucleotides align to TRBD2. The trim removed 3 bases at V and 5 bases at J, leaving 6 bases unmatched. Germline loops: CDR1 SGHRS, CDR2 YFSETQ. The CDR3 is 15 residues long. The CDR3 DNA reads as TGCGCCAGCAGCTCCGAGCGGGGGTGGACCGGGGAGCTGTTTTTT. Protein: CASSSERGWTGELFF.

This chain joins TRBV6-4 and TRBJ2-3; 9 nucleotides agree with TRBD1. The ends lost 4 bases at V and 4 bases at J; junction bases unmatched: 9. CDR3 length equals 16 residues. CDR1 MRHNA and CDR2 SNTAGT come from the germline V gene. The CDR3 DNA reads TGTGCCAGCAGTGCCACACCCGGGACAGGGTCAGATACGCAGTATTTT. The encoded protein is CASSATPGTGSDTQYF.

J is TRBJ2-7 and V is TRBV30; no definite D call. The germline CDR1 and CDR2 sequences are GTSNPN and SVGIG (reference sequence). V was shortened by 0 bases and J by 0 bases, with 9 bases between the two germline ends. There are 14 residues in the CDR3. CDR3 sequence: CAWSVGSRSYEQYF. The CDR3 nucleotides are TGTGCCTGGAGTGTTGGCAGCCGCTCCTACGAGCAGTACTTC.